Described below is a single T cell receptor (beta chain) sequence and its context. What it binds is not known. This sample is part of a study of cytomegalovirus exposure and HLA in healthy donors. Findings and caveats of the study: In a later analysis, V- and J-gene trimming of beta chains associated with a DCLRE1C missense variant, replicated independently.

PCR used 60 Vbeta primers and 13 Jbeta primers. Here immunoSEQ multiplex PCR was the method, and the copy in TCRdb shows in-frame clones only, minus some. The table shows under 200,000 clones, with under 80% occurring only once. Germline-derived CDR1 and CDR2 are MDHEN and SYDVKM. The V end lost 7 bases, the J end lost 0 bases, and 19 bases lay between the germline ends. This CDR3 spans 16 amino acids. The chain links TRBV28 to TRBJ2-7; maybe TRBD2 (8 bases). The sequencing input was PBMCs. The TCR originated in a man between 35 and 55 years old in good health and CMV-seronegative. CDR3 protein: CASIPGGDRDSYEQYF. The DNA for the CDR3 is TGTGCCAGCATTCCCGGGGGGGACAGAGACTCCTACGAGCAGTACTTC. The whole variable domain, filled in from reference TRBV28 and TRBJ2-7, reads DVKVTQSSRYLVKRTGEKVFLECVQDMDHENMFWYRQDPGLGLRLIYFSYDVKMKEKGDIPEGYSVSREKKERFSLILESASTNQTSMYLCASIPGGDRDSYEQYFGPGTRLTVT.